Below are 22 T cell receptor beta chains sequenced from a single sample in a study of chemoradiotherapy in HPV16-positive cancers. Method: immunoSEQ multiplex PCR; TCRdb's copy keeps in-frame clones and lacks some. The table has 29,000 or so clones, about 93% seen once. The source material was blood, sampled from a patient who underwent chemoradiotherapy. All receptors come from a human donor with HPV-associated anogenital cancer.

This clone was seen just once. The gene calls are TRBV7-9 and TRBJ1-2, with D possibly TRBD1 on 5 matching bases. Germline V gives CDR1 SEHNR, CDR2 FQNEAQ (reference sequence). V was clipped by 8 bases and J by 2 bases, with 27 bases between them. There are 18 residues in the CDR3. As DNA, the CDR3 is TGTGCCAGCTCCCGACGGAGGGGCTCAGGGACTTGGAACTATGGCTACACCTTC. This translates into CASSRRRGSGTWNYGYTF.

A single count supports this clone. This chain uses TRBV25-1 with TRBJ1-3, with D unclear. Germline loops: CDR1 MGHDK, CDR2 SYGVNS. Trimming took off 7 bases at V and 8 bases at J, with 18 bases between the two ends. The CDR3 covers 14 residues. The CDR3 DNA is TGTGCCAGCAAGGGCCTGAAAGGCGGTCACACCATATATTTT. Its protein is CASKGLKGGHTIYF. Drawing the rest from reference TRBV25-1 and TRBJ1-3, the complete variable domain is EADIYQTPRYLVIGTGKKITLECSQTMGHDKMYWYQQDPGMELHLIHYSYGVNSTEKGDLSSESTVSRIRTEHFPLTLESARPSHTSQYLCASKGLKGGHTIYFGEGSWLTVV.

This clone appeared once. This chain connects TRBV27 to TRBJ2-7; possibly TRBD2 for D (5 bases). This CDR3 region has 13 residues. Germline V CDR1 and CDR2: MNHEY, SMNVEV (reference sequence). The V end was cut by 8 bases, the J end by 3 bases, with 14 bases between. The CDR3 sequence: CASAPIDYYEQYF. Written as DNA, the CDR3 is TGTGCCAGCGCCCCAATAGACTACTACGAGCAGTACTTC.

The chain uses TRBV19 and TRBJ1-4; D gene uncertain. Trimming removed 6 bases from V and 4 bases from J, with 12 bases in between. The CDR3 has 14 residues. The V gene's germline CDR1 is LNHDA and CDR2 SQIVND (reference sequence). The CDR3 region is CASSARYSNEKLFF. The CDR3 DNA follows: TGTGCCAGTAGCGCACGCTACAGTAATGAAAAACTGTTTTTT. Combining the CDR3 with reference TRBV19 and TRBJ1-4 gives the whole variable domain DGGITQSPKYLFRKEGQNVTLSCEQNLNHDAMYWYRQDPGQGLRLIYYSQIVNDFQKGDIAEGYSVSREKKESFPLTVTSAQKNPTAFYLCASSARYSNEKLFFGSGTQLSVL.

The J gene is TRBJ2-7, the V gene TRBV4-1; no clear D. Germline V gene sequence: CDR1 MGHRA, CDR2 YSYEKL. With 1 base removed from V and 3 bases from J, the gap between germline ends came to 13 bases. The CDR3 loop spans 15 amino acids. DNA of the CDR3: TGCGCCAGCAGCCAAGTGGCGCAGGTTGACTACGAGCAGTACTTC. This codes for CASSQVAQVDYEQYF.

The J gene is TRBJ2-3, the V gene TRBV10-3, with D hard to call. V was pared by 2 bases and J by 2 bases, with 8 bases between. This CDR3 has 14 residues. Germline V lookup: CDR1 ENHRY, CDR2 SYGVKD. The CDR3 DNA sequence: TGTGCCATCAGTGAGGGGGTGTCCACAGATACGCAGTATTTT. It encodes CAISEGVSTDTQYF.

The rearrangement uses TRBV28 and TRBJ1-1; D uncertain. The CDR3 sequence is 17 residues long. Germline V gives CDR1 MDHEN, CDR2 SYDVKM. Trimming stripped 8 bases from V and 1 base from J, with 23 bases between. The CDR3 DNA follows: TGTGCCAGCGCTACAACGCATCCGGGCCGGGGGAACACTGAAGCTTTCTTT. Translation: CASATTHPGRGNTEAFF. Using reference TRBV28 and TRBJ1-1 for the parts outside the CDR3, the full variable domain is DVKVTQSSRYLVKRTGEKVFLECVQDMDHENMFWYRQDPGLGLRLIYFSYDVKMKEKGDIPEGYSVSREKKERFSLILESASTNQTSMYLCASATTHPGRGNTEAFFGQGTRLTVV.

This sequence joins TRBV28 and TRBJ2-7; TRBD2 matches 9 bases. CDR3 length equals 15 residues. Per germline, CDR1 MDHEN and CDR2 SYDVKM. Unmatched junction bases numbered 7, after V lost 3 bases and J lost 4 bases. The CDR3 loop is CASSLSASGKYEQYF. The CDR3 DNA sequence: TGTGCCAGCAGTTTGTCGGCTAGCGGGAAATACGAGCAGTACTTC.

This clone showed up just a few times. The CDR3 spells CASRVAANTEAFF. DNA of the CDR3: TGTGCCAGTAGGGTGGCCGCCAACACTGAAGCTTTCTTT. V is TRBV19 and J is TRBJ1-1; D call uncertain. The germline CDR1 and CDR2 sequences are LNHDA and SQIVND (reference sequence). The CDR3 has 13 residues. The germline V and J ends were trimmed by 6 bases and 2 bases, with 10 bases remaining between them.

This clone is a singleton in its sample. The rearrangement links TRBV27 to TRBJ1-1; tentative D call: TRBD1 (5 bases). Per the germline V gene, CDR1 is MNHEY and CDR2 is SMNVEV (reference sequence). Trimming stripped 4 bases from V and 6 bases from J, with 21 bases between. The CDR3 runs 16 residues. This CDR3 is CASSSTTRGGKPEAFF. CDR3 DNA sequence: TGTGCCAGCAGTTCAACCACCCGCGGGGGGAAGCCTGAAGCTTTCTTT.

The chain joins TRBV9 to TRBJ2-7, with TRBD2 matching over 12 bases. The trim removed 4 bases at V and 4 bases at J, leaving 9 bases unmatched. The CDR3 spans 16 residues. The germline V gene encodes CDR1 SGDLS and CDR2 YYNGEE. The CDR3 DNA follows: TGTGCCAGCAGCCTAACCGGGACTAGCGGGCTTTACGAGCAGTACTTC. This sequence encodes CASSLTGTSGLYEQYF.

V and J are TRBV2 and TRBJ2-7; TRBD1 matches 7 bases. The V gene's germline CDR1 is SNHLY and CDR2 FYNNEI. The CDR3 is 15 amino acids. Trimming cost V 3 bases and J 1 base; bases outside gene matches: 6. CDR3 DNA sequence: TGTGCCAGCAGTGATATAGGACAGGCGTCCTACGAGCAGTACTTC. Its translation: CASSDIGQASYEQYF. Combining the CDR3 with reference TRBV2 and TRBJ2-7 gives the whole variable domain EPEVTQTPSHQVTQMGQEVILRCVPISNHLYFYWYRQILGQKVEFLVSFYNNEISEKSEIFDDQFSVERPDGSNFTLKIRSTKLEDSAMYFCASSDIGQASYEQYFGPGTRLTVT.

The chain uses TRBV5-1 and TRBJ1-4, with D possibly matching TRBD1 (5 bases). Germline V CDR1 and CDR2: SGHRS, YFSETQ. CDR3 length: 15 residues. V shed 0 bases and J shed 0 bases, with 6 bases lying between them. Written as DNA, the CDR3 is TGCGCCAGCAGCTTGGTGACAGCAACTAATGAAAAACTGTTTTTT. The encoded protein is CASSLVTATNEKLFF.

V and J are TRBV5-4 and TRBJ2-4, with D possibly being TRBD1 or TRBD2 (5 bases each). The CDR3 extends over 15 amino acids. Looked up from germline, CDR1 is SGHNT and CDR2 is YYREEE (reference sequence). V shed 4 bases and J shed 0 bases, with 11 bases lying between them. The DNA for the CDR3 is TGTGCCAGCAGCATATCCGGGACAGCCAAAAACATTCAGTACTTC. This gives the protein CASSISGTAKNIQYF. The full variable domain, in which reference TRBV5-4 and TRBJ2-4 provide the parts outside the CDR3, is ETGVTQSPTHLIKTRGQQVTLRCSSQSGHNTVSWYQQALGQGPQFIFQYYREEENGRGNFPPRFSGLQFPNYSSELNVNALELDDSALYLCASSISGTAKNIQYFGAGTRLSVL.

Only one count was recorded for this clone. V and J are TRBV25-1 and TRBJ1-1; D may be TRBD1 (6 bases). This CDR3 spans 17 amino acids. Germline CDR1 is MGHDK and CDR2 is SYGVNS. V shed 2 bases and J shed 1 base, with 17 bases lying between them. The chain's CDR3 is CASSEILGGDRNTEAFF. The CDR3 nucleotides are TGTGCCAGCAGTGAAATACTGGGGGGCGATAGGAACACTGAAGCTTTCTTT.

This chain joins TRBV4-3 and TRBJ2-1; D is tentatively TRBD1 or TRBD2 (5 bases each). CDR1 LGHNA and CDR2 YSLEER come from the germline V gene. CDR3 length: 17 residues. The V and J ends lost 0 bases and 6 bases respectively, with 18 bases between them. CDR3 DNA sequence: TGCGCCAGCAGCCAAGACTACGGGACCTCGGATCTCAATGAGCAGTTCTTC. It yields the protein CASSQDYGTSDLNEQFF.

This sequence joins TRBV6-6 and TRBJ1-3, with no clear D. Germline lookup yields CDR1 MNHNY and CDR2 SVGAGI (reference sequence). Trimming shortened V by 6 bases and J by 0 bases, and 9 bases separated the two germline ends. The length of the CDR3 is 14 residues. CDR3 amino acids: CASRTGNSGNTIYF. CDR3 DNA: TGTGCCAGCAGGACGGGTAACTCTGGAAACACCATATATTTT.

The chain combines TRBV5-8 with TRBJ1-1; TRBD1 is a possible D gene (5 bases). CDR3 size: 15 residues. Trimming removed 6 bases from V and 1 base from J, with 16 bases in between. Germline V gives CDR1 SGHTS, CDR2 YDEGEE. Here the CDR3 DNA reads TGTGCCAGCACCCTGCTGAGGACACGGAACACTGAAGCTTTCTTT. Translation gives CASTLLRTRNTEAFF.

The chain carries TRBV28 and TRBJ1-5; a weak D match, TRBD1 (6 bases). This CDR3 is built from 19 residues. Trimming removed 3 bases at V and 1 base at J, with 22 bases between. The germline V gene has CDR1 MDHEN and CDR2 SYDVKM. The CDR3 nucleotides are TGTGCCAGCAGTTTTGTACGAAAAGGGGGTGTGGTGAGCAATCAGCCCCAGCATTTT. It yields the protein CASSFVRKGGVVSNQPQHF. Variable domain in full (rest from reference TRBV28 and TRBJ1-5): DVKVTQSSRYLVKRTGEKVFLECVQDMDHENMFWYRQDPGLGLRLIYFSYDVKMKEKGDIPEGYSVSREKKERFSLILESASTNQTSMYLCASSFVRKGGVVSNQPQHFGDGTRLSIL.

The genes are TRBV9 and TRBJ2-1, with 11 bases identical to TRBD2. Germline V CDR1 and CDR2: SGDLS, YYNGEE. The CDR3 loop spans 15 amino acids. With 3 bases clipped from V and 5 bases from J, the junction kept 4 bases outside the gene matches. CDR3 loop: CASSGLAGTNNEQFF. The CDR3 nucleotides read TGTGCCAGCAGCGGACTAGCGGGGACCAACAATGAGCAGTTCTTC.

The chain carries TRBV7-2 and TRBJ2-3; 9 positions agree with TRBD2. CDR1 and CDR2 (germline): SGHTA, FQGNSA. V lost 1 base to trimming and J lost 4 bases; unmatched junction nucleotides: 6. The CDR3 contains 16 residues. CDR3 in amino acids: CASSLVGTSLADTQYF. The CDR3 DNA sequence: TGTGCCAGCAGCTTAGTGGGGACTAGCCTAGCAGATACGCAGTATTTT.

The rearrangement joins TRBV27 to TRBJ2-7, with 8 positions matching TRBD1. J gave up 1 base and V 5 bases, and 7 bases lay outside the gene matches. Germline values: CDR1 MNHEY, CDR2 SMNVEV (reference sequence). This CDR3 spans 15 amino acids. The CDR3 nucleotides are TGTGCCAGCAGTCCCAGACAGGGGCCTTCCTACGAGCAGTACTTC. This gives the protein CASSPRQGPSYEQYF.